This T cell receptor (beta chain) was retrieved from a study of siplizumab effects on memory and regulatory T cells. A note on this clone: Its antigen remains unknown.

Some clones are missing from TCRdb's copy, which holds only in-frame ones; the method was immunoSEQ multiplex PCR. The data show more than 90,000 clones, with about 90% seen just once and about 12% held by the top ten. Germline CDR1 reads SGHTA; CDR2 reads FQGNSA. The CDR3 has 14 residues. The ends were cut back, 1 base at V and 2 bases at J, with 6 bases in the middle. Overall study results and limits: A significant reduction in alloreactive sequences traceable to unstimulated CD4+ memory cells was produced by siplizumab. Naive T cells seemed more diverse than memory cells and seemed major alloresponse contributors. An assignable phenotype, naive or memory, was missing from roughly 76-95% of proliferating CD4+ or CD8+ clones. No more than a minor fraction of alloreactive clones could be traced back to unstimulated subsets.

J is TRBJ1-3 and V is TRBV7-2, with a tentative D call TRBD1 (5 bases). Sample: non-Treg CD4+ T cells sorted from blood. The sequence derives from a human donor in good health. CDR3 region: CASSLGRAGNTIYF. Here the CDR3 DNA reads TGTGCCAGCAGCTTAGGCAGGGCTGGAAACACCATATATTTT.